This TCR beta chain was obtained from a study of blood T cell repertoires in COVID-19. Study at large: Specimens from acute and convalescent COVID-19 originated in the United States, Italy and Spain. PBMCs, B-cell-depleted T cells, or T cells provided the cDNA or gDNA that made up the material.

The CDR3 is 13 residues long. V was trimmed by 5 bases and J by 5 bases, leaving 10 bases between them. CDR1 and CDR2 (germline): SEHNR, FQNEAQ (reference sequence). To note about this clone: Other DNA sequences in this sample translate to the same CDR3.

Per the original data handling: By means of reference gene primer amplification, nucleated cell counts were estimated. Using immunoSEQ multiplex PCR, the repertoire was profiled, and TCRdb retains in-frame clones only, with some absent. V, J and clone size were drawn from that table, and D and trimming were deduced from the DNA. The sample holds 100,000 to 150,000 clones, 85% to 90% seen once. The chain is built from TRBV7-9 and TRBJ2-1, with D possibly TRBD1 on 6 matching bases. The source is a woman in her 70s with acute or convalescent COVID-19. The specimen was peripheral blood. DNA for the CDR3: TGTGCCAGCAGCCCGGACAGAGACAATGAGCAGTTCTTC. This sequence encodes CASSPDRDNEQFF.